The rows below give T cell receptor beta chains drawn from one sample of a study of T cells in Graves' hyperthyroidism and ophthalmopathy. TCRdb recomputed calls from the multiplex PCR reads with MiXCR, one row per CDR3 protein. The sample includes approximately 430,000 distinct CDR3 sequences, approximately 14% of them seen just once. The sequencing input was blood. The receptors derive from a young woman with Graves' hyperthyroidism. Both conserved end residues are part of each CDR3. A D gene is named only where the DNA matches it firmly. Part of the rows lack a size; the others show once, few, many or a class for expanded clones.

j_call	d_call	clone_size	v_call	cdr3_nt	cdr3_aa
TRBJ1-4	-	-	TRBV20-1	TGCAGTGCTAGTTCCTCTAATGAAAAACTGTTTTTT	CSASSSNEKLFF
TRBJ2-3	-	many	TRBV7-9	TGTGCCAGCAGCTTAGTGGTTAGCACAGATACGCAGTATTTT	CASSLVVSTDTQYF
TRBJ1-6	-	many	TRBV19	TGTGCCAGTAGTACGAGGACGAGCTCCTATAATTCACCCCTCCACTTT	CASSTRTSSYNSPLHF
TRBJ2-2	TRBD2	-	TRBV6-2/TRBV6-3	TGTGCCAGCAGGAAGCAGGGAAGGACTAGCGGGAGGGCGGCCGGGGAGCTGTTTTTT	CASRKQGRTSGRAAGELFF
TRBJ2-3	TRBD2	few	TRBV7-3	TGTGCCAGCAGCTTAATGGGTAGCGGGTACCTCATCGATACGCAGTATTTT	CASSLMGSGYLIDTQYF
TRBJ2-5	-	many	TRBV3-1	TGTGCCAGCAGCCCTAGGGGGGGGCGGGAGACCCAGTACTTC	CASSPRGGRETQYF
TRBJ1-4	-	once	TRBV4-1	TGCGCCAGCAGCCAATCCCGCGGACCTAATGAAAAACTGTTTTTT	CASSQSRGPNEKLFF
TRBJ2-1	TRBD2	many	TRBV20-1	TGCAGTGCTAAAGCGGGAGACAATGAGCAGTTCTTC	CSAKAGDNEQFF
TRBJ2-6	-	-	TRBV7-8	TGTGCCAGCAGCTTAGTAGGTCTGGATTTCTCTGGGGCCAACGTCCTGACTTTC	CASSLVGLDFSGANVLTF
TRBJ2-1	TRBD1	many	TRBV5-4	TGTGCCAGCTTCTCCGGGACAGGGTCCTACAATGAGCAGTTCTTC	CASFSGTGSYNEQFF
TRBJ2-3	TRBD2	-	TRBV9	TGTGCCAGCAGCCCGGGGATAGCGGGGGGGCTTCGGACAGATACGCAGTATTTT	CASSPGIAGGLRTDTQYF
TRBJ1-1	-	many	TRBV30	TGTGCCTGGAGTCTGGAAACTGAAGCTTTCTTT	CAWSLETEAFF
TRBJ1-2	TRBD1	many	TRBV18	TGTGCCAGCTCACAAGGACAGGGCGTCTATGGCTACACCTTC	CASSQGQGVYGYTF
TRBJ2-7	TRBD2	few	TRBV9	TGTGCCAGCAGCGTACTTGGACTAGCGACGTACGAGCAGTACTTC	CASSVLGLATYEQYF
TRBJ2-7	-	many	TRBV12-5	TGTGCTAGTGGTTTGGGGGGGAACTACGAGCAGTACTTC	CASGLGGNYEQYF
TRBJ2-5	-	few	TRBV4-1	TGCGCCAGCAGCCTTTTAGCGGCCCAAGAGACCCAGTACTTC	CASSLLAAQETQYF
TRBJ2-1	TRBD2	many	TRBV15	TGTGCCACCAGCGCGGGGGGGACTAGCCCCTACAATGAGCAGTTCTTC	CATSAGGTSPYNEQFF
TRBJ1-6	-	many	TRBV12-3/TRBV12-4	TGTGCCAGCAGTTTGGTAGGGTCACCCCTCCACTTT	CASSLVGSPLHF
TRBJ2-3	TRBD2	many	TRBV3-1	TGTGCCAGCAGCCCTTCAGCGGGGGGGCCGGGGGATACGCAGTATTTT	CASSPSAGGPGDTQYF
TRBJ2-7	TRBD2	-	TRBV6-6	TGTGCCAGCAGTTACTCGGCTAGCGGATTCTACGAGCAGTACTTC	CASSYSASGFYEQYF
TRBJ2-1	-	many	TRBV5-4	TGTGCCAGCAGCCGCACTGGCAATGAGCAGTTCTTC	CASSRTGNEQFF
TRBJ2-7	TRBD2	many	TRBV11-1	TGTGCCAGCAGTCAGACTAGCGGGAGTTCCTACGAGCAGTACTTC	CASSQTSGSSYEQYF
TRBJ1-3	-	many	TRBV20-1	TGCAGTGCTCGGGCTCGTGTAAGCTCTGGAAACACCATATATTTT	CSARARVSSGNTIYF
TRBJ2-1	TRBD2	few	TRBV9	TGTGCCAGCAGCTCCCACTCCCGCGGGAGATTCGATGAGCAGTTCTTC	CASSSHSRGRFDEQFF
TRBJ1-4	-	-	TRBV30	TGTGCCTGGACCCCCAAACGGGGGGGTGATGAAAAACTGTTTTTT	CAWTPKRGGDEKLFF
TRBJ1-6	-	many	TRBV28	TGTGCCAGCACCCAGGGAGGGAGCTCCTATAATTCACCCCTCCACTTT	CASTQGGSSYNSPLHF
TRBJ2-2	-	many	TRBV30	TGTGCCTGGAGTGCCTCCACCAACACCGGGGAGCTGTTTTTT	CAWSASTNTGELFF
TRBJ2-5	-	many	TRBV18	TGTGCCAGCTCACCACGCCACCAAGAGACCCAGTACTTC	CASSPRHQETQYF
TRBJ1-2	TRBD1	few	TRBV3-1	TGTGCCAGCAGCCCGGGACAGGATAACTATGGCTACACCTTC	CASSPGQDNYGYTF
TRBJ1-4	TRBD1	-	TRBV4-2	TGTGCCAGCAGCCAAGATCGGGGGACAGGGGGCGAAGAACTGTTTTTT	CASSQDRGTGGEELFF
TRBJ2-7	TRBD1	many	TRBV20-1	TGCAGTGCTATCGGACAGGTGAGCTCCTACGAGCAGTACTTC	CSAIGQVSSYEQYF
TRBJ2-7	TRBD1	many	TRBV4-2	TGTGCCAGCAGCCAAGAGAGGGGACAGGGGCCCGACGAGCAGTACTTC	CASSQERGQGPDEQYF
TRBJ1-2	TRBD1	many	TRBV12-3/TRBV12-4	TGTGCCAGCAGTCCAGGGGGCGCGGGCTACACCTTC	CASSPGGAGYTF
TRBJ2-3	TRBD2	few	TRBV20-1	TGCAGTGTTGGGGGGACTAGGGGCGTGGATACGCAGTATTTT	CSVGGTRGVDTQYF
TRBJ1-2	-	many	TRBV24-1	TGTGCCACCAGTGAGGGAGCTAACTATGGCTACACCTTC	CATSEGANYGYTF
TRBJ2-7	TRBD1	-	TRBV20-1	TGCAGTGCTAGAGCCGGGACAGGGATGGCCTACGAGCAGTACTTC	CSARAGTGMAYEQYF
TRBJ2-1	-	many	TRBV30	TGTGCCTGGAGTCTCCGGCTAGCGAGTTGGGGAGAGCAGTTCTTC	CAWSLRLASWGEQFF
TRBJ1-2	-	-	TRBV5-1	TGCGCCAGCAGCACCCCGCCCTACTATGGCTACACCTTC	CASSTPPYYGYTF
TRBJ2-5	-	-	TRBV7-2	TGTGCCTGCAGCCATTATAGAAGGGCTGAGGAGACCCAGTACTTC	CACSHYRRAEETQYF
TRBJ1-5	-	many	TRBV6-1	TGTGCCAGCAGAACACGACAGGTTGTGGGCAATCAGCCCCAGCATTTT	CASRTRQVVGNQPQHF
TRBJ2-3	TRBD2	-	TRBV9	TGTGCCAGCAGCCCCCAAGCGGGAGGGCTGACAGATACGCAGTATTTT	CASSPQAGGLTDTQYF
TRBJ2-3	-	many	TRBV28	TGTGCCAGCAGTTTATATCCTGGGGCAGGGGGCACAGATACGCAGTATTTT	CASSLYPGAGGTDTQYF
TRBJ2-3	TRBD2	many	TRBV12-3/TRBV12-4	TGTGCCAGCAGCAACTCCGGGACTACCCTTTCTACGCAGTATTTT	CASSNSGTTLSTQYF
TRBJ2-7	-	many	TRBV15	TGTGCCACCAGCAGCTCCGGGACGGACGAGCAGTACTTC	CATSSSGTDEQYF
TRBJ2-2	TRBD2	many	TRBV6-1	TGTGCCAGCAGTGAAGCAAGCGGGGGGGCCGGGGAGCTGTTTTTT	CASSEASGGAGELFF
TRBJ2-1	TRBD2	few	TRBV19	TGTGCCAGTAGTAGACGGGTCCCTGGGACTAGCGGGGACCTCAATGAGCAGTTCTTC	CASSRRVPGTSGDLNEQFF